Listed below are T cell receptor beta chains from one sample, sequenced in a study of identifying expanded T cells in peripheral blood. Profiled with immunoSEQ multiplex PCR; TCRdb holds only in-frame clones, not every one. Altogether tens of thousands of clones are present, roughly 84% being singletons, with the ten largest covering 15% to 20%. The material sequenced was blood. The origin of the receptors is a person aged 18 to 75 in good health. CDR3s include the opening cysteine and the closing phenylalanine or tryptophan. Each record gives: D gene, J gene, clone size, V gene, CDR3 protein, CDR3 DNA. A D gene is named only where the DNA matches it firmly. The size of a clone is reported for some rows only, either as once, few or many, or as a class for expanded clones.

>-|TRBJ1-1|once|TRBV29-1
CSVAPTQAFIEAFF
TGCAGCGTTGCCCCGACACAGGCCTTTATAGAAGCTTTCTTT
>TRBD2|TRBJ2-1|-|TRBV2
CASLGTKYNEQFF
TGTGCCAGCCTAGGGACTAAATACAATGAGCAGTTCTTC
>-|TRBJ2-2|once|TRBV2
CASNPGTTTGELFF
TGTGCCAGCAACCCCGGGACAACGACCGGGGAGCTGTTTTTT
>TRBD1|TRBJ1-1|-|TRBV14
CASSRLTGYTEAFF
TGTGCCAGCAGCCGTCTGACAGGGTACACTGAAGCTTTCTTT
>-|TRBJ2-7|-|TRBV19
CASRMRGSSYEQYF
TGTGCCAGTAGAATGCGTGGGAGCTCCTACGAGCAGTACTTC
>TRBD1|TRBJ2-7|-|TRBV4-3
CASSQDQGASSYEQYF
TGCGCCAGCAGCCAAGATCAGGGGGCCTCCTCCTACGAGCAGTACTTC
>TRBD2|TRBJ2-2|-|TRBV25-1
CASSRLAGATGELFF
TGTGCCAGCAGCCGACTAGCGGGAGCTACCGGGGAGCTGTTTTTT
>-|TRBJ2-1|-|TRBV29-1
CRPVRRNEQFF
TGCAGGCCCGTACGGCGCAATGAGCAGTTCTTC
>-|TRBJ2-1|-|TRBV15
CATSNQGAGDEQFF
TGTGCCACCAGCAATCAGGGGGCGGGGGATGAGCAGTTCTTC
>TRBD1|TRBJ2-4|-|TRBV29-1
CSVEGQGSTILAKNIQYF
TGCAGCGTTGAGGGACAGGGGAGCACCATACTAGCCAAAAACATTCAGTACTTC
>-|TRBJ1-5|-|TRBV6-1
CASRAPSNQPQHF
TGTGCCAGCAGAGCGCCTAGCAATCAGCCCCAGCATTTT
>-|TRBJ1-4|-|TRBV9
CASSGDPRAPNEKLFF
TGTGCCAGCAGCGGAGACCCCAGGGCCCCTAATGAAAAACTGTTTTTT
>-|TRBJ1-1|-|TRBV11-3
CASSLGRGSTEAFF
TGTGCCAGCAGCTTAGGCAGGGGAAGCACTGAAGCTTTCTTT
>TRBD2|TRBJ2-1|once|TRBV11-2
CASSLDPSGYNEQFF
TGTGCCAGCAGCTTAGACCCTAGCGGATACAATGAGCAGTTCTTC
>-|TRBJ2-3|-|TRBV9
CASSVEGGTGTDTDTQYF
TGTGCCAGCAGCGTAGAGGGAGGTACCGGGACAGACACAGATACGCAGTATTTT
>-|TRBJ1-3|-|TRBV15
CATSRDRGSSGNTIYF
TGTGCCACCAGCAGAGACCGCGGAAGCTCTGGAAACACCATATATTTT
>TRBD1|TRBJ2-3|-|TRBV7-9
CASSLGADRVTDTQYF
TGTGCCAGCAGCTTAGGCGCCGACAGGGTAACAGATACGCAGTATTTT
>-|TRBJ2-5|-|TRBV11-3
CASSLGKKQGLMETQYF
TGTGCCAGCAGCTTAGGGAAGAAACAAGGGTTAATGGAGACCCAGTACTTC
>-|TRBJ1-1|-|TRBV28
CASSFRGNTEAFF
TGTGCCAGCAGTTTCCGAGGGAACACTGAAGCTTTCTTT
>TRBD2|TRBJ2-1|-|TRBV5-1
CASSLGGTSGEQFF
TGCGCCAGCAGCCTGGGCGGGACTAGCGGTGAGCAGTTCTTC
>TRBD1|TRBJ1-1|-|TRBV4-1
CASSQRDRMNTEAFF
TGCGCCAGCAGCCAACGGGACAGGATGAACACTGAAGCTTTCTTT
>-|TRBJ1-1|-|TRBV30
CACSNGINTEAFF
TGTGCCTGCAGTAACGGGATTAACACTGAAGCTTTCTTT
>TRBD2|TRBJ2-1|once|TRBV4-3
CASSHTAGGPSSEQFF
TGCGCCAGCAGCCACACAGCGGGAGGGCCCTCCAGTGAGCAGTTCTTC
>-|TRBJ2-1|-|TRBV13
CASSSIDLGVPYNEQFF
TGTGCCAGCAGCTCGATAGACCTAGGAGTCCCTTACAATGAGCAGTTCTTC
>-|TRBJ2-1|once|TRBV2
CASRRTATYNEQFF
TGTGCCAGCAGGAGGACAGCAACCTACAATGAGCAGTTCTTC
>TRBD1|TRBJ1-1|-|TRBV5-4
CASSLDDRGPYTEAFF
TGTGCCAGCAGCTTGGATGACAGGGGGCCTTACACTGAAGCTTTCTTT
>TRBD2|TRBJ2-3|-|TRBV11-2
CASSPLARESDTQYF
TGTGCCAGCAGCCCTCTAGCGCGGGAGTCAGATACGCAGTATTTT
>-|TRBJ2-1|-|TRBV19
CASSRLGEQFF
TGTGCCAGTAGTAGGCTTGGTGAGCAGTTCTTC
>TRBD2|TRBJ2-2|-|TRBV19
CASRLAANTGELFF
TGTGCCAGTAGACTAGCGGCGAACACCGGGGAGCTGTTTTTT
>-|TRBJ2-1|-|TRBV30
CAWSAFNEQFF
TGTGCCTGGAGTGCATTCAATGAGCAGTTCTTC
>-|TRBJ2-2|-|TRBV25-1
CASSLVEGGELFF
TGTGCCAGCAGTCTGGTTGAAGGGGGGGAGCTGTTTTTT
>TRBD1|TRBJ2-3|-|TRBV27
CASSLGAGTGYTDTQYF
TGTGCCAGCAGTTTAGGAGCCGGGACAGGGTACACAGATACGCAGTATTTT
>-|TRBJ2-7|-|TRBV21-1
CARTARGRNEQYF
TGTGCCCGCACCGCCAGGGGGCGCAACGAGCAGTACTTC
>TRBD2|TRBJ2-7|-|TRBV27
CASSQRETSYEQYF
TGTGCCAGCAGTCAGCGGGAAACTTCCTACGAGCAGTACTTC
>TRBD2|TRBJ2-7|-|TRBV7-2
CASSLVGSGSYEQYF
TGTGCCAGCAGCTTAGTGGGTAGCGGGAGCTACGAGCAGTACTTC
>TRBD2|TRBJ2-7|-|TRBV5-8
CASSWGTSGYRAYEQYF
TGTGCCAGCAGCTGGGGGACTAGCGGGTATAGGGCCTACGAGCAGTACTTC
>TRBD2|TRBJ2-3|-|TRBV5-3
CARSSEGTSGFTDTQYF
TGTGCCAGAAGCTCAGAAGGGACTAGCGGATTCACAGATACGCAGTATTTT
>-|TRBJ1-2|-|TRBV9
CASSVGLAGARGYTF
TGTGCCAGCAGCGTAGGATTAGCAGGCGCGCGTGGCTACACCTTC
>TRBD2|TRBJ2-1|-|TRBV5-5
CASSRLASTRDEQFF
TGTGCCAGCAGCCGACTAGCGTCAACTAGAGATGAGCAGTTCTTC
>-|TRBJ1-1|few|TRBV18
CASSPQRTEAFF
TGTGCCAGCTCACCCCAGAGAACTGAAGCTTTCTTT